The 31 T cell receptor beta chains presented below share a single source sample, sequenced in a study of shared clonotypes between healthy human individuals. Clones were sequenced by immunoSEQ multiplex PCR, and TCRdb holds only the in-frame ones, with some missing. Here the sample spans roughly 500,000 clones, about 78% being singletons. Sequenced sample: PBMCs. The receptor set was obtained from a woman between 40 and 50 years old in good health. Some clones in this sample may be carry-over from other donors' samples.

The V call is TRBV28, the J call TRBJ1-1; D may be TRBD1 (6 bases). The germline V gene encodes CDR1 MDHEN and CDR2 SYDVKM. The CDR3 has 13 residues. In nucleotides, the CDR3 is TGTGCTCACAGGGAAGGGTTGCACACTGAAGCTTTCTTT. Residues: CAHREGLHTEAFF.

This clone was detected only once. The J gene is TRBJ2-7, the V gene TRBV15; 8 bases fit TRBD2. The germline CDR1 and CDR2 sequences are LNHNV and YYDKDF (reference sequence). V lost 0 bases, J lost 0 bases, and 10 bases stayed unmatched. The CDR3 spans 18 residues. CDR3 in amino acids: CATSRDSGLVGPSYEQYF. Written as DNA, the CDR3 is TGTGCCACCAGCAGAGATTCGGGACTAGTGGGTCCCTCCTACGAGCAGTACTTC.

The chain uses TRBV28 and TRBJ2-5, with 8 bases fitting TRBD1. The CDR3 covers 14 residues. Trimming took 2 bases from V and 5 from J; bases not matched to a gene: 4. Germline V gives CDR1 MDHEN, CDR2 SYDVKM. This CDR3 reads CASSLRQGIETQYF. Written as DNA, the CDR3 is TGTGCCAGCAGTTTACGACAGGGGATTGAGACCCAGTACTTC.

At least ten counts were recorded for this clone. J is TRBJ2-1 and V is TRBV7-2, with TRBD2 matching over 9 bases. The germline V gene has CDR1 SGHTA and CDR2 FQGNSA. CDR3 size: 14 residues. The V and J ends lost 7 bases and 8 bases, in that order; junction bases with no gene match: 9. CDR3 residues: CASTKGREGYEQFF. The DNA for the CDR3 is TGTGCCAGCACCAAGGGGCGGGAGGGGTATGAGCAGTTCTTC. Looking up the rest from reference TRBV7-2 and TRBJ2-1 gives the full variable domain: GAGVSQSPSNKVTEKGKDVELRCDPISGHTALYWYRQSLGQGLEFLIYFQGNSAPDKSGLPSDRFSAERTGGSVSTLTIQRTQQEDSAVYLCASTKGREGYEQFFGPGTRLTVL.

Comments on this clone: Mismatch with germline at one junction end may stem from a read error. This chain links TRBV19 with TRBJ1-1; TRBD1 might be the D (5 bases). CDR1 and CDR2 from the germline V gene are LNHDA and SQIVND (reference sequence). The CDR3 is made up of 17 amino acids. This CDR3 reads CASSLLVIRGMNIEAFF. In DNA form, the CDR3 reads TGTGCCAGTAGCTTACTGGTTATTAGGGGCATGAACATTGAAGCTTTCTTT.

The V call is TRBV2, the J call TRBJ2-7; tentatively, D is TRBD1 or TRBD2 (5 bases each). V dropped 8 bases and J dropped 9 bases, with 23 bases sitting between them. Germline CDR1 and CDR2: SNHLY and FYNNEI. This CDR3 is built from 14 residues. CDR3 bases: TGTGCCAGCCGTGGGGGTTTTTATCCGATTGGGCAGTACTTC. This gives the protein CASRGGFYPIGQYF.

This sequence joins TRBV6-6 and TRBJ1-2, with TRBD1 as a possible D gene (5 bases). The CDR3 sequence is 14 residues long. CDR1 and CDR2 from the germline V gene are MNHNY and SVGAGI (reference sequence). Trimming cost V 7 bases and J 3 bases, with 15 bases left between them. The CDR3 region has the DNA TGTGCCAGCACCAGGGCCACGGGGTACTATGGCTACACCTTC. Its protein is CASTRATGYYGYTF.

V usage is TRBV30 and J usage is TRBJ2-5; 9 bases are shared with TRBD2. Germline CDR1 and CDR2: GTSNPN and SVGIG (reference sequence). J gave up 4 bases and V 3 bases, and 6 bases lay outside the gene matches. This CDR3 is built from 14 residues. CDR3 region: CAWSPGLARETQYF. In DNA, the CDR3 is TGTGCCTGGAGCCCGGGACTAGCAAGAGAGACCCAGTACTTC. Based on the CDR3 plus reference TRBV30 and TRBJ2-5, the full variable domain is SQTIHQWPATLVQPVGSPLSLECTVEGTSNPNLYWYRQAAGRGLQLLFYSVGIGQISSEVPQNLSASRPQDRQFILSSKKLLLSDSGFYLCAWSPGLARETQYFGPGTRLLVL.

This clone was seen a handful of times. The V call is TRBV10-1, the J call TRBJ2-7; TRBD1 or TRBD2 may be the D gene (6 bases each). The CDR3 loop spans 14 amino acids. V shed 3 bases and J shed 6 bases, with 15 bases lying between them. Germline V CDR1 and CDR2: WNHNN, SYGVQD (reference sequence). The CDR3 loop reads CASSDPGAAAEQYF. The CDR3 DNA is TGCGCCAGCAGTGACCCGGGGGCTGCTGCCGAGCAGTACTTC.

This rearrangement joins TRBV4-2 to TRBJ2-6; D unresolved. Trimming left V 4 bases short and J 2 bases short, with 12 bases between. The length of the CDR3 is 16 residues. Germline-derived CDR1 and CDR2 are LGHNA and YNFKEQ. For the CDR3, the DNA is TGTGCCAGCAGCCCGGTTGGTGCTACTGGGGCCAACGTCCTGACTTTC. It is translated as CASSPVGATGANVLTF.

V and J are TRBV29-1 and TRBJ1-2; D is perhaps TRBD1 (6 bases). The CDR3 is 19 residues long. V was shortened by 4 bases and J by 2 bases, with 29 bases between the two germline ends. The V gene's germline CDR1 is SQVTM and CDR2 ANQGSEA. As DNA, the CDR3 is TGCAGCGTTGGGAGAGCCCAGGACAGAATTTCTACCTACAACTATGGCTACACCTTC. Amino acid sequence: CSVGRAQDRISTYNYGYTF.

The V call is TRBV6-1, the J call TRBJ2-5; D tentatively reads TRBD1 or TRBD2 (5 bases each). Germline V gene sequence: CDR1 MNHNS, CDR2 SASEGT. Trimming left V 11 bases short and J 3 bases short, with 10 bases between. This CDR3 region has 11 residues. CDR3 sequence reads: CAARGEETQYF. CDR3 sequence (DNA): TGTGCCGCCCGGGGCGAAGAGACCCAGTACTTC.

This clone was picked up a small number of times. This sequence joins TRBV7-9 and TRBJ2-7; a weak D match, TRBD2 (5 bases). The CDR3 is 13 amino acids. Between the trimmed V and J ends, which lost 5 bases and 2 bases, there was a span of 10 bases. Germline CDR1 SEHNR, CDR2 FQNEAQ (reference sequence). The CDR3 here is CASSAGLAYEQYF. CDR3 DNA: TGTGCCAGCAGCGCAGGACTGGCCTACGAGCAGTACTTC.

CDR3 protein: CASSPGYLNTEAFF. CDR3 nucleotide sequence: TGTGCCAGCAGCCCTGGGTATCTGAACACTGAAGCTTTCTTT. The chain employs TRBV6-5 and TRBJ1-1, with D unresolved. The CDR3 spans 14 residues. Germline V gene sequence: CDR1 MNHEY, CDR2 SVGAGI. Deletions cut 6 bases from V and 0 bases from J, with 11 bases between.

This sequence joins TRBV7-8 and TRBJ2-7; TRBD1 matches at 11 bases. Germline CDR1 SGHVS, CDR2 FQNEAQ. Trimming took 4 bases from V and 5 from J; bases not matched to a gene: 7. The CDR3 runs 15 residues. As DNA, the CDR3 is TGTGCCAGCAGCTCAAGCGGGACAGGGGGTGACGAGCAGTACTTC. It is translated as CASSSSGTGGDEQYF.

This chain joins TRBV5-1 and TRBJ1-2; 9 nucleotides agree with TRBD1. The CDR3 consists of 15 residues. Germline V lookup: CDR1 SGHRS, CDR2 YFSETQ. V gave up 4 bases and J gave up 6 bases; unmatched junction bases: 10. CDR3 protein: CASSPNRGRGDGYTF. The CDR3 coding sequence is TGCGCCAGCAGCCCGAACAGGGGGCGAGGGGATGGCTACACCTTC.

This clone was observed a few times. The chain carries TRBV28 and TRBJ2-5; no firm D call. Trimming took off 3 bases at V and 5 bases at J, with 13 bases between the two ends. Germline V gives CDR1 MDHEN, CDR2 SYDVKM. The CDR3 consists of 14 residues. CDR3: CASSFPLVGETQYF. DNA for the CDR3: TGTGCCAGCAGTTTCCCCTTGGTGGGGGAGACCCAGTACTTC.

The V call is TRBV14, the J call TRBJ2-3; 9 nucleotides line up with TRBD2. Germline loops: CDR1 SGHDN, CDR2 FVKESK. CDR3 length: 16 amino acids. After removal of 1 base from V and 8 bases from J, the junction contained 10 bases not matched to a gene. The CDR3 nucleotides read TGTGCCAGCAGCCAAGTGCCTAGCGGGACGGGGCGTACGCAGTATTTT. Translation: CASSQVPSGTGRTQYF.

The chain uses TRBV7-3 and TRBJ2-2; D call uncertain. This CDR3 has 12 residues. V lost 5 bases to trimming and J lost 2 bases, with 3 bases between them. The germline CDR1 and CDR2 sequences are SGHTA and FQGTGA. CDR3 in DNA: TGTGCCAGCAGCCATAACACCGGGGAGCTGTTTTTT. It encodes CASSHNTGELFF.

The V and J genes are TRBV7-9 and TRBJ1-2; D is possibly TRBD1 (5 bases). Germline V lookup: CDR1 SEHNR, CDR2 FQNEAQ (reference sequence). CDR3 length equals 13 residues. V was trimmed by 4 bases and J by 6 bases, leaving 12 bases between them. CDR3 protein: CASSSDTFDGYTF. In DNA form, the CDR3 reads TGTGCCAGCAGCTCGGACACTTTCGATGGCTACACCTTC. The full variable domain, with the rest looked up from reference TRBV7-9 and TRBJ1-2, is DTGVSQNPRHKITKRGQNVTFRCDPISEHNRLYWYRQTLGQGPEFLTYFQNEAQLEKSRLLSDRFSAERPKGSFSTLEIQRTEQGDSAMYLCASSSDTFDGYTFGSGTRLTVV.

This clone has just a few counts. This chain uses TRBV4-1 with TRBJ2-5; no reliable D call. The CDR3 covers 15 residues. V was trimmed by 0 bases and J by 5 bases, leaving 13 bases between them. Germline V CDR1 and CDR2: MGHRA, YSYEKL. The CDR3 region has the DNA TGCGCCAGCAGCCAAGAAATAGCATCCAAGGAGACCCAGTACTTC. Encoded protein: CASSQEIASKETQYF.

This clone was counted between two and nine times. The chain carries TRBV11-3 and TRBJ1-1, with D hard to call. Trimming took off 0 bases at V and 7 bases at J, with 9 bases between the two ends. Germline V gives CDR1 SGHNT, CDR2 YENEEA. This CDR3 has 13 residues. The CDR3 nucleotides are TGTGCCAGCAGCTTAGAGTCGGGAGATGAAGCTTTCTTT. The encoded protein is CASSLESGDEAFF. Full variable domain (missing parts from reference TRBV11-3 and TRBJ1-1): EAGVVQSPRYKIIEKKQPVAFWCNPISGHNTLYWYLQNLGQGPELLIRYENEEAVDDSQLPKDRFSAERLKGVDSTLKIQPAELGDSAVYLCASSLESGDEAFFGQGTRLTVV.

The chain has TRBV6-1 and TRBJ2-3, with 12 bases identical to TRBD2. The CDR3 consists of 14 residues. The germline V gene has CDR1 MNHNS and CDR2 SASEGT. With 6 bases clipped from V and 6 bases from J, the junction kept 4 bases outside the gene matches. CDR3 in DNA: TGTGCCAGCAGCAGACTAGCGGGAGCGGATACGCAGTATTTT. Amino acids: CASSRLAGADTQYF.

The CDR3 nucleotides read TGTGCCAGCTCACCGCCGGGACAGAAAAAATACAATGAGCAGTTCTTC. Residues: CASSPPGQKKYNEQFF. J is TRBJ2-1 and V is TRBV18, with 7 positions matching TRBD1. The CDR3 loop spans 16 amino acids. The germline V gene encodes CDR1 KGHSH and CDR2 LQKENI. Trimming removed 3 bases from V and 4 bases from J; junction bases left unmatched: 9.

The rearrangement joins TRBV10-3 to TRBJ2-1; 12 bases fit TRBD2. The CDR3 length is 15 residues. Germline V lookup: CDR1 ENHRY, CDR2 SYGVKD. Trimming removed 5 bases from V and 8 bases from J; junction bases left unmatched: 7. This CDR3 is CAISSGTSGFYEQFF. The CDR3 DNA follows: TGTGCCATCAGTTCCGGGACTAGCGGGTTCTATGAGCAGTTCTTC.

This chain uses TRBV11-2 with TRBJ2-1; 7 bases match TRBD2. This CDR3 comprises 13 residues. Unmatched junction bases numbered 9, after V lost 5 bases and J lost 11 bases. Looked up from germline, CDR1 is SGHAT and CDR2 is FQNNGV. The CDR3: CASSPPEREKQFF. The DNA for the CDR3 is TGTGCCAGCAGCCCCCCCGAGCGGGAAAAGCAGTTCTTC.

This clone was seen only a few times. The same CDR3 also results from other DNA sequences found in this sample. This chain links TRBV7-2 with TRBJ1-1; D is ambiguous. Germline assignment: CDR1 SGHTA and CDR2 FQGNSA. The V gene lost 3 bases and the J gene lost 1 base, with 6 bases spanning the gap. CDR3 length equals 13 residues. DNA of the CDR3: TGTGCCAGCAGCTTCGGCTCGAACACTGAAGCTTTCTTT. Translated, it gives CASSFGSNTEAFF.

The CDR3 DNA is TGTGCCAGCAGCTTACAAAACCACAATGAGCAGTTCTTC. Amino acid sequence: CASSLQNHNEQFF. The chain links TRBV11-2 to TRBJ2-1, with D unresolved. The CDR3 totals 13 residues. V was clipped by 2 bases and J by 5 bases, with 7 bases between them. Germline lookup yields CDR1 SGHAT and CDR2 FQNNGV.

The chain links TRBV14 to TRBJ2-5; 14 bases match TRBD2. Germline CDR1 SGHDN, CDR2 FVKESK. CDR3 size: 17 residues. The ends lost 4 bases at V and 4 bases at J; junction bases unmatched: 8. The DNA of the CDR3 is TGTGCCAGCAGCCCCGGGACTAGCGGGAGAATACTAGAGACCCAGTACTTC. As protein: CASSPGTSGRILETQYF. The whole variable domain, remainder taken from reference TRBV14 and TRBJ2-5, is EAGVTQFPSHSVIEKGQTVTLRCDPISGHDNLYWYRRVMGKEIKFLLHFVKESKQDESGMPNNRFLAERTGGTYSTLKVQPAELEDSGVYFCASSPGTSGRILETQYFGPGTRLLVL.

The chain combines TRBV6-5 with TRBJ2-3; 11 bases fit TRBD2. Germline V gene lookup returns CDR1 MNHEY and CDR2 SVGAGI. V lost 5 bases, J lost 3 bases, and 1 base stayed unmatched. This CDR3 has 14 amino acids. The CDR3 region has the DNA TGTGCCAGCAGTAGACTAGCGGGGACAGATACGCAGTATTTT. As protein: CASSRLAGTDTQYF.

This chain joins TRBV28 and TRBJ1-1; the D gene is possibly TRBD1 (5 bases). The CDR3 totals 12 residues. Germline V gene sequence: CDR1 MDHEN, CDR2 SYDVKM. Trimming pared 2 bases from V and 7 bases from J, leaving 8 bases between. The CDR3 here is CASSLAGHEAFF. The CDR3 nucleotides read TGTGCCAGCAGTTTAGCAGGGCATGAAGCTTTCTTT.